This TCR beta chain was found in a study of siplizumab effects on memory and regulatory T cells. Study-wide results and limits: With siplizumab, Treg-derived clones averaged about 71% of mappable alloreactive CD4+ clones, versus 26.9% in controls.

The data were produced by immunoSEQ multiplex PCR, yet TCRdb's version contains in-frame clones alone and is incomplete. The table records about 110,000 clones, 92% of them present only once. This clone was found once. As yet, its antigen is unknown. The clonotype originates from a human donor in good health. Sequencing was performed on Tregs sorted from blood.

The CDR3 region is CASSSWTGYGYTF. CDR3 coding DNA: TGTGCCAGCAGCTCCTGGACAGGCTATGGCTACACCTTC. This sequence joins TRBV7-9 and TRBJ1-2; 7 bases match TRBD1. This CDR3 region has 13 residues. From germline, CDR1 is SEHNR and CDR2 FQNEAQ (reference sequence). V lost 4 bases, J lost 4 bases, and 3 bases stayed unmatched.